This TCR beta chain was identified in a study of shared clonotypes between healthy human individuals. Overall study context: Three CD4 naive, three CD4 memory, two CD8 naive and one CD8 memory plate were used per donor. Overall study results and limits: Having only a few donors restricted how much genetic and exposure-history diversity was captured. Although depth was large, rarefaction showed that sequencing of the sorted subsets was incomplete.

Concerning this clone itself: Its antigen is unknown.

Genomic DNA of every subset was divided equally among multiple immunoSEQ plates. Sequenced by immunoSEQ multiplex PCR; TCRdb stores in-frame clones only, minus some. The sample lists some 95,000 clones, 65% to 70% occurring once. Germline V gene data show CDR1 as MNHNY and CDR2 as SVGAGI (reference sequence). This CDR3 contains 12 residues. Trimming took 10 bases from V and 0 from J, leaving 7 bases between them. The sample consisted of memory CD8+ T cells sorted from blood. As to subset: CD45RO+ cells pooled with CCR7-negative TemRA cells. The clonotype originates from a man aged 30 to 45 in good health. This chain joins TRBV6-6 and TRBJ1-5, with D hard to call. As DNA, the CDR3 is TGTGCCACTCTAAATAGCAATCAGCCCCAGCATTTT. Encoded protein: CATLNSNQPQHF.